A selection of T cell receptor beta chains follows, all from one sample in a study of OX40 agonist ivuxolimab in advanced cancers. Data came from immunoSEQ multiplex PCR; TCRdb stores just in-frame clones and leaves some out. This sample has roughly 67,000 clones, with roughly 87% found just once. Sequencing used CD4+ or CD8+ T cells sorted from blood, obtained in a trial of the OX40 agonist ivuxolimab. The receptors were sampled from an adult with an advanced solid tumor such as melanoma, head and neck, liver or kidney cancer. CDR3s include the opening cysteine and the closing phenylalanine or tryptophan. A D gene is named only where the DNA matches it firmly. Rows give clone size only sometimes, using once, few, many, or a class for an expanded clone.

CDR3aa,CDR3nt,v_gene,j_gene,d_gene,abundance
CASSVSTGELFF,TGTGCCAGCAGCGTAAGCACCGGGGAGCTGTTTTTT,TRBV9,TRBJ2-2,.,.
CASSPTNRDTQYF,TGTGCCAGCTCACCGACGAATAGAGATACGCAGTATTTT,TRBV18,TRBJ2-3,.,.
CASSLGDRGGGYTF,TGTGCCAGCAGCTTAGGAGACAGGGGAGGAGGCTACACCTTC,TRBV7-2,TRBJ1-2,TRBD1,.
CASRPDRERQPQHF,TGTGCCAGTAGACCGGACAGGGAAAGGCAGCCCCAGCATTTT,TRBV19,TRBJ1-5,TRBD1,.
CATSRGQGANYGYTF,TGTGCCACCAGCAGAGGACAGGGGGCGAACTATGGCTACACCTTC,TRBV15,TRBJ1-2,TRBD1,.
CASSPGTGDQPQHF,TGTGCCAGCAGTCCCGGGACAGGGGACCAGCCCCAGCATTTT,TRBV2,TRBJ1-5,TRBD1,few
CASRTDGSSPQHF,TGCGCCAGCAGGACCGACGGGTCCTCGCCCCAGCATTTT,TRBV5-1,TRBJ1-5,.,few
CASSDSILTGFGIIPYGYTF,TGTGCCAGCAGTGACTCGATTTTGACAGGATTCGGGATAATACCCTATGGCTACACCTTC,TRBV6-4,TRBJ1-2,.,.
CASSLMADRGKTEAFF,TGCGCCAGCAGCTTGATGGCCGACAGGGGGAAGACTGAAGCTTTCTTT,TRBV5-1,TRBJ1-1,TRBD1,.
CASSVGVGNQETQYF,TGTGCCAGCAGCGTAGGAGTGGGAAACCAAGAGACCCAGTACTTC,TRBV9,TRBJ2-5,.,once
CASRDRLDSPLHF,TGTGCCAGTAGGGACAGGTTAGATTCACCCCTCCACTTT,TRBV25-1,TRBJ1-6,TRBD1,.
CASSHARGRGFYGYTF,TGTGCCAGCAGCCATGCCCGGGGCAGGGGATTCTATGGCTACACCTTC,TRBV9,TRBJ1-2,.,.
CASSLEGQGTGYTF,TGTGCCAGCAGCTTAGAGGGACAGGGGACCGGCTACACCTTC,TRBV7-9,TRBJ1-2,TRBD1,.
CASSQDHSGANVLTF,TGTGCCAGCAGCCAAGATCACTCTGGGGCCAACGTCCTGACTTTC,TRBV4-2,TRBJ2-6,.,.
CASSATLPGETQYF,TGCGCCAGCAGCGCGACTCTACCGGGGGAGACCCAGTACTTC,TRBV5-1,TRBJ2-5,.,.
CSVGWNTGELFF,TGCAGCGTCGGCTGGAACACCGGGGAGCTGTTTTTT,TRBV29-1,TRBJ2-2,.,.
CATSRKAGGLGTQYF,TGTGCCACCAGCAGGAAAGCGGGGGGGCTTGGTACGCAGTATTTT,TRBV15,TRBJ2-3,TRBD2,.
CASSVGWGYEQYF,TGTGCCAGCAGCGTAGGTTGGGGATACGAGCAGTACTTC,TRBV9,TRBJ2-7,.,.
CASSQGPRKIGNTIYF,TGTGCCAGCAGCCAGGGACCCCGAAAGATCGGAAACACCATATATTTT,TRBV7-9,TRBJ1-3,.,.
CSVDSDGTLGSYEQYF,TGCAGCGTTGACTCAGACGGGACACTGGGCTCCTACGAGCAGTACTTC,TRBV29-1,TRBJ2-7,.,once
CASSLLGGRETQYF,TGTGCCAGCAGCCTGCTCGGGGGCCGAGAGACCCAGTACTTC,TRBV7-9,TRBJ2-5,.,.
CAWRGQTFNYGYTF,TGTGCCTGGAGGGGACAGACTTTTAACTATGGCTACACCTTC,TRBV30,TRBJ1-2,TRBD1,.
CASSARAGTEAFF,TGTGCCAGCAGTGCCAGAGCGGGCACTGAAGCTTTCTTT,TRBV6-5,TRBJ1-1,.,.
CASSPPGTGGSLSGYTF,TGTGCCAGCTCACCACCAGGAACAGGGGGCAGCCTCTCCGGCTACACCTTC,TRBV18,TRBJ1-2,TRBD1,.
CASSLRTGGVEKLFF,TGTGCCAGCAGCTTGAGAACAGGAGGGGTTGAAAAACTGTTTTTT,TRBV5-4,TRBJ1-4,.,.
CASSITDRLGSGELFF,TGTGCCAGTAGTATAACGGATCGTCTTGGGTCCGGGGAGCTGTTTTTT,TRBV19,TRBJ2-2,.,.
CASGRGNYGYTF,TGTGCCTCGGGAAGGGGTAACTATGGCTACACCTTC,TRBV27,TRBJ1-2,.,once
CASTFGTGGASGANVLTF,TGTGCCAGCACTTTTGGGACAGGGGGCGCCTCTGGGGCCAACGTCCTGACTTTC,TRBV11-2,TRBJ2-6,TRBD1,.
CASSLGDLYGYTF,TGTGCCAGCAGCTTAGGGGACCTCTATGGCTACACCTTC,TRBV7-9,TRBJ1-2,.,.
CATSRDLADSGNTIYF,TGTGCCACCAGCAGAGATTTGGCAGACTCTGGAAACACCATATATTTT,TRBV15,TRBJ1-3,.,.
CASSRTQGTNYGYTF,TGTGCCAGCAGCCGGACACAGGGGACTAACTATGGCTACACCTTC,TRBV7-2,TRBJ1-2,TRBD1,few
CASSLGLAVIRSSYNEQFF,TGTGCCAGCTCGCTGGGACTAGCGGTCATAAGGAGCTCCTACAATGAGCAGTTCTTC,TRBV7-8,TRBJ2-1,TRBD2,.
CASSSPTLTTEAFF,TGTGCCAGCAGCTCGCCGACCCTAACCACTGAAGCTTTCTTT,TRBV13,TRBJ1-1,.,.
CASSLGSDTQYF,TGTGCCAGCAGCTTGGGGTCAGATACGCAGTATTTT,TRBV5-4,TRBJ2-3,.,.
CASSQVGPGTADTQYF,TGTGCCAGCAGCCAAGTAGGACCGGGGACGGCAGATACGCAGTATTTT,TRBV4-2,TRBJ2-3,.,.
CASSLGGRGNYGYTF,TGCGCCAGCAGCTTGGGCGGGAGGGGTAACTACGGCTACACCTTC,TRBV5-1,TRBJ1-2,.,.
CASSPRDGGGTQYF,TGTGCCAGCAGCCCCCGGGACGGAGGGGGGACCCAGTACTTC,TRBV9,TRBJ2-5,.,.
CASSRGGISTNEKLFF,TGTGCCAGCAGTCGGGGGGGAATCTCAACTAATGAAAAACTGTTTTTT,TRBV9,TRBJ1-4,.,once
CASSLGLARNEQFF,TGCGCCAGCAGCCTCGGACTAGCCCGCAATGAGCAGTTCTTC,TRBV5-1,TRBJ2-1,TRBD2,.
CASSFQHTSWGRTDTQYF,TGTGCCAGCAGCTTCCAACATACTAGCTGGGGGCGCACAGATACGCAGTATTTT,TRBV7-2,TRBJ2-3,.,.